What follows are 6 T cell receptor beta chains derived from one specimen sequenced in a study of technical replicates of blood from a handful of donors. Repertoires were generated with immunoSEQ multiplex PCR, while TCRdb's copy carries only in-frame clones and drops some. The table includes about 12,000 clones, roughly 93% detected once. Sequencing used PBMCs. These receptors were collected from a human donor in good health.

The rearrangement joins TRBV29-1 to TRBJ2-5, with 11 bases fitting TRBD1. Trimming took 2 bases from V and 5 from J; bases not matched to a gene: 7. CDR3 length: 15 amino acids. Germline assignment: CDR1 SQVTM and CDR2 ANQGSEA. The CDR3 nucleotides read TGCAGCGTTGAACGGGGACAGGGGGTTCTCGAGACCCAGTACTTC. Its translation: CSVERGQGVLETQYF.

The rearrangement joins TRBV6-5 to TRBJ2-7; D uncertain. Trimming took 5 bases from V and 2 from J, leaving 10 bases between them. CDR1 is MNHEY, CDR2 SVGAGI, per germline. The CDR3 sequence is 13 residues long. Written as DNA, the CDR3 is TGTGCCAGCAGTACGTTTGCTACCTACGAGCAGTACTTC. It is translated as CASSTFATYEQYF.

The rearrangement uses TRBV6-5 and TRBJ2-1; 10 positions agree with TRBD2. Germline V gene data show CDR1 as MNHEY and CDR2 as SVGAGI. After removal of 7 bases from V and 3 bases from J, the junction contained 6 bases not matched to a gene. CDR3 length: 15 residues. CDR3 loop: CASTAGTSVYNEQFF. The CDR3 DNA sequence: TGTGCCAGCACGGCGGGGACTAGCGTCTACAATGAGCAGTTCTTC.

This clone was observed a single time. The rearrangement uses TRBV19 and TRBJ1-3; D is unresolved. The CDR3 loop spans 12 amino acids. The germline gives CDR1 LNHDA, CDR2 SQIVND (reference sequence). The ends were cut back, 4 bases at V and 3 bases at J, with 4 bases in the middle. The CDR3 is CASSTSGNTIYF. The DNA for the CDR3 is TGTGCCAGTAGTACGAGTGGAAACACCATATATTTT.

This sequence joins TRBV2 and TRBJ1-1; D may be TRBD1 (6 bases). Germline CDR1 SNHLY, CDR2 FYNNEI. The germline V and J ends were trimmed by 0 bases and 4 bases, with 12 bases remaining between them. CDR3 length equals 15 residues. For the CDR3, the DNA is TGTGCCAGCAGTGAAGCGCTTGACAGGTTCACTGAAGCTTTCTTT. As protein: CASSEALDRFTEAFF.

The gene calls are TRBV6-6 and TRBJ2-7, with 8 bases lining up with TRBD1. Germline assignment: CDR1 MNHNY and CDR2 SVGAGI (reference sequence). Losses at the gene ends were 4 bases for V and 2 bases for J; bases not matched to a gene: 7. The CDR3 spans 15 residues. The CDR3 DNA reads TGTGCCAGCAGTTGGCCGGGACAGGTCACCTACGAGCAGTACTTC. Translation gives CASSWPGQVTYEQYF.